Below are 25 T cell receptor beta chains sequenced from a single sample in a study of T cells expressing NK-cell markers. Using the 5' RACE reads, TCRdb records one entry per CDR3 protein without DNA. This sample's table reports roughly 390,000 distinct CDR3 sequences. Sequencing input: blood T cells: a sorted CD56 or NKG2C T cell subset, CD4+ or CD8+ T cells, or bulk PBMC T cells (not recorded which). The receptors shown here come from a man between 18 and 69 years old in good health.

The chain couples TRBV4-1 to TRBJ2-5; TCRdb lists TRBD1, though no DNA is available to test this call. There are 16 residues in the CDR3. Germline CDR1 is MGHRA and CDR2 is YSYEKL. The CDR3 loop is CASSQAPLASQETQYF.

This chain links TRBV5-1 with TRBJ2-7. Looked up from germline, CDR1 is SGHRS and CDR2 is YFSETQ. The CDR3 consists of 15 residues. The CDR3 sequence is CASSLDVSSSYEQYF.

The chain has TRBV27 and TRBJ1-2; TCRdb's assignment of TRBD1 cannot be checked, as there is no DNA. The CDR3 is 16 amino acids. Germline V gives CDR1 MNHEY, CDR2 SMNVEV (reference sequence). The CDR3 sequence is CASSTADRDRVHGYTF.

The chain is built from TRBV6-2 or TRBV6-3 and TRBJ2-3; as DNA is missing, the TRBD1 call by TCRdb cannot be tested. In germline, CDR1 is MNHEY, CDR2 SVGEGT. CDR3 size: 14 residues. CDR3 in amino acids: CASSRTGGTGTRYF.

The rearrangement joins TRBV11-2 to TRBJ1-2; TCRdb indicates TRBD1, and absent DNA this call remains unverified. The CDR3 runs 15 residues. Germline V gene lookup returns CDR1 SGHAT and CDR2 FQNNGV. The CDR3 is CASRTISGKNYGYTF.

Here the CDR3 reads CASRERTQGAQGEQFF. The chain combines TRBV2 with TRBJ2-1; TCRdb selects TRBD1, and the lack of DNA leaves this call unchecked. The CDR3 consists of 16 residues. Germline assignment: CDR1 SNHLY and CDR2 FYNNEI.

This chain uses TRBV5-1 with TRBJ2-3; the D gene TCRdb calls, TRBD1, cannot be checked with no DNA. This CDR3 region has 18 residues. The germline V gene has CDR1 SGHRS and CDR2 YFSETQ. The CDR3 sequence is CASSFSGTGGFGTDTQYF.

The V gene is TRBV7-2, the J gene TRBJ2-7; TCRdb's D call of TRBD1 is untestable without DNA. This CDR3 has 15 residues. Germline V gene sequence: CDR1 SGHTA, CDR2 FQGNSA. CDR3 in amino acids: CASSLKMSRGYEQYF. The full variable domain, its missing parts supplied by reference TRBV7-2 and TRBJ2-7, is GAGVSQSPSNKVTEKGKDVELRCDPISGHTALYWYRQSLGQGLEFLIYFQGNSAPDKSGLPSDRFSAERTGGSVSTLTIQRTQQEDSAVYLCASSLKMSRGYEQYFGPGTRLTVT.

V usage is TRBV20-1 and J usage is TRBJ1-6; TCRdb designates TRBD1, a call that cannot be tested without DNA. The germline CDR1 and CDR2 sequences are DFQATT and SNEGSKA (reference sequence). This CDR3 has 14 residues. This CDR3 is CSAAGFSRNSPLHF.

The V and J genes are TRBV11-2 and TRBJ1-1; TCRdb selects TRBD1, and the lack of DNA leaves this call unchecked. Germline CDR1 and CDR2: SGHAT and FQNNGV. This CDR3 spans 16 amino acids. CDR3 amino acids: CASSLVQGAQGTEAFF. The full variable domain, rest sourced from reference TRBV11-2 and TRBJ1-1, is EAGVAQSPRYKIIEKRQSVAFWCNPISGHATLYWYQQILGQGPKLLIQFQNNGVVDDSQLPKDRFSAERLKGVDSTLKIQPAKLEDSAVYLCASSLVQGAQGTEAFFGQGTRLTVV.

This chain uses TRBV20-1 with TRBJ2-1. The CDR3 consists of 13 residues. Germline lookup yields CDR1 DFQATT and CDR2 SNEGSKA (reference sequence). CDR3: CSASGRPTNEQFF.

This chain joins TRBV7-9 and TRBJ2-5; TCRdb's D call of TRBD1 is untestable without DNA. This CDR3 has 15 amino acids. Germline CDR1 and CDR2: SEHNR and FQNEAQ (reference sequence). The CDR3 protein is CASSFFPAGQETQYF.

The J gene is TRBJ1-6, the V gene TRBV2. Looked up from germline, CDR1 is SNHLY and CDR2 is FYNNEI. The CDR3 is 15 residues long. CDR3 sequence: CASTAAGEYNSPLHF.

V gene TRBV3-1 combines with J gene TRBJ2-1; the D call of TRBD1 rests on TCRdb alone, since no DNA is present to check it. Looked up from germline, CDR1 is LGHDT and CDR2 is YNNKEL (reference sequence). The CDR3 covers 17 residues. This chain's CDR3 is CASSQRGSGGFYNEQFF.

V usage is TRBV7-8 and J usage is TRBJ2-5; TCRdb names TRBD1, which stays unverified in the absence of DNA. The CDR3 has 14 residues. The germline V gene has CDR1 SGHVS and CDR2 FQNEAQ. The CDR3: CAVYYTGNGETQYF.

The V call is TRBV11-1, the J call TRBJ2-3; TCRdb designates TRBD2, a call that cannot be tested without DNA. Per germline, CDR1 SGHAT and CDR2 FQDESV (reference sequence). The CDR3 runs to 18 residues. The CDR3 spells CASSSSTLAGTSTDTQYF.

This chain joins TRBV2 and TRBJ1-3. This CDR3 has 15 amino acids. Germline V gives CDR1 SNHLY, CDR2 FYNNEI. CDR3: CASVGVDLSGNTIYF.

This chain joins TRBV6-7 and TRBJ1-1; the D call of TRBD1 rests on TCRdb alone, since no DNA is present to check it. TRBV6-7 is an ORF, and what it does is uncertain. This CDR3 spans 11 amino acids. The CDR3 sequence: CASGPTGIAFF.

This chain uses TRBV14 with TRBJ2-1; lacking DNA, the TRBD1 call made by TCRdb goes unchecked. Per germline, CDR1 SGHDN and CDR2 FVKESK. The CDR3 covers 13 residues. CDR3 residues: CASSHLTREEQFF.

The chain carries TRBV10-3 and TRBJ2-1. CDR3 size: 14 residues. Germline V gene data show CDR1 as ENHRY and CDR2 as SYGVKD. The CDR3 here is CAISAAARGGEQFF.

The chain combines TRBV6-1 with TRBJ1-5; the D call of TRBD1 rests on TCRdb alone, since no DNA is present to check it. The length of the CDR3 is 15 residues. CDR1 is MNHNS and CDR2 is SASEGT in the germline V gene. This CDR3 is CASARVDYSNQPQHF.

The chain couples TRBV13 to TRBJ1-1; TCRdb returns TRBD1, unconfirmable since there is no DNA. Germline V lookup: CDR1 PRHDT, CDR2 FYEKMQ (reference sequence). The CDR3 length is 14 residues. The CDR3 sequence: CASIPRGVNTEAFF.

The chain carries TRBV19 and TRBJ2-1; the TRBD2 assignment by TCRdb is unverifiable without DNA. Germline V CDR1 and CDR2: LNHDA, SQIVND (reference sequence). There are 15 residues in the CDR3. CDR3 protein: CASSSGGGYYNEQFF. The full variable domain, in which reference TRBV19 and TRBJ2-1 provide the parts outside the CDR3, is DGGITQSPKYLFRKEGQNVTLSCEQNLNHDAMYWYRQDPGQGLRLIYYSQIVNDFQKGDIAEGYSVSREKKESFPLTVTSAQKNPTAFYLCASSSGGGYYNEQFFGPGTRLTVL.

The V call is TRBV2, the J call TRBJ2-4; TCRdb calls TRBD2, which cannot be checked without DNA. The germline V gene has CDR1 SNHLY and CDR2 FYNNEI. This CDR3 contains 12 residues. The CDR3 spells CASSVRDSIQYF.

The V call is TRBV6-5, the J call TRBJ1-6; checking the TCRdb D call of TRBD1 is not possible without DNA. CDR3 length equals 15 residues. The germline V gene has CDR1 MNHEY and CDR2 SVGAGI. CDR3 sequence: CASSYSRGNNSPLHF.